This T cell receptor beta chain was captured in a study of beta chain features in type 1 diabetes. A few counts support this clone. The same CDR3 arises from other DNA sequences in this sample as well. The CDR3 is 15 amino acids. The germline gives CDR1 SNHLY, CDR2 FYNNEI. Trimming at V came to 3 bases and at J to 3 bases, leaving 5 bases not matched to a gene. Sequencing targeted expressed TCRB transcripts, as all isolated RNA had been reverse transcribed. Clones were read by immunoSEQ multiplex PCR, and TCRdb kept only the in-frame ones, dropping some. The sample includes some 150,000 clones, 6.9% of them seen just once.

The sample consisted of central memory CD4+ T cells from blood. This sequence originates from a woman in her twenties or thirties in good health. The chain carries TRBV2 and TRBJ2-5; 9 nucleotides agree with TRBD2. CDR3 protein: CASSEGSGRKETQYF. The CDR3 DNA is TGTGCCAGCAGTGAGGGAAGCGGGAGGAAAGAGACCCAGTACTTC. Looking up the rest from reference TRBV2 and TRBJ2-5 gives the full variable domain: EPEVTQTPSHQVTQMGQEVILRCVPISNHLYFYWYRQILGQKVEFLVSFYNNEISEKSEIFDDQFSVERPDGSNFTLKIRSTKLEDSAMYFCASSEGSGRKETQYFGPGTRLLVL.